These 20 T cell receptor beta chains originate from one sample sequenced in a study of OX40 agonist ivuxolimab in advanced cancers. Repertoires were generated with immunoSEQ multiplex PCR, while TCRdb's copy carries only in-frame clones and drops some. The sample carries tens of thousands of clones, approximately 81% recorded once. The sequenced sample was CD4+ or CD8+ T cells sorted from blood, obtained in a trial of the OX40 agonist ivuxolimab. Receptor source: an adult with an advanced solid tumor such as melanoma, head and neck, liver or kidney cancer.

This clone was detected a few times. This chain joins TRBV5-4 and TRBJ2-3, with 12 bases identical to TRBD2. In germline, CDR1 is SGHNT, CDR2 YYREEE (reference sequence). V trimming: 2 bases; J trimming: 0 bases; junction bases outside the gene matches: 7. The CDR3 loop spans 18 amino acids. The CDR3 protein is CASSFLAGGPSSTDTQYF. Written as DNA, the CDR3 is TGTGCCAGCAGCTTCCTAGCGGGAGGGCCCTCTAGCACAGATACGCAGTATTTT.

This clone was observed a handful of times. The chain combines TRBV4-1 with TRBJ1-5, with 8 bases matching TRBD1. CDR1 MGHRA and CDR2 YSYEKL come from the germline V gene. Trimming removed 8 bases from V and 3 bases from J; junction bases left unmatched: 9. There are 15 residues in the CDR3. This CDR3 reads CASSQGALANQPQHF. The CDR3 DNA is TGCGCCAGCTCTCAGGGGGCGCTGGCCAATCAGCCCCAGCATTTT.

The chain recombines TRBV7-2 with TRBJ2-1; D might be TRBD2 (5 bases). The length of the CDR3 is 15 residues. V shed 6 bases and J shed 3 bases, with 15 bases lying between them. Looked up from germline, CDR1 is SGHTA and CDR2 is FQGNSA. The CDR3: CASSWAHGDYNEQFF. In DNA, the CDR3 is TGTGCCAGCAGTTGGGCCCACGGGGACTACAATGAGCAGTTCTTC.

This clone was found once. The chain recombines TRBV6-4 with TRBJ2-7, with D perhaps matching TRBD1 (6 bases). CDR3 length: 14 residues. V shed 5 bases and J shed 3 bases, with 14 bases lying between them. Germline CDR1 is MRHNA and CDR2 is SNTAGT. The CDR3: CASSRGRGFYEQYF. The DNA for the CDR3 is TGTGCCAGCAGTCGGGGCAGGGGTTTCTACGAGCAGTACTTC.

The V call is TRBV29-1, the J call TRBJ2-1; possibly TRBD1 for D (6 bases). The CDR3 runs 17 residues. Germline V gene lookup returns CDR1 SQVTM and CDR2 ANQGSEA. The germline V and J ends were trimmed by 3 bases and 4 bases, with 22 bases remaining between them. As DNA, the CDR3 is TGCAGCGTTGAGGGTCCACGGGGCAGGGGTAGTTACAATGAGCAGTTCTTC. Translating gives CSVEGPRGRGSYNEQFF.

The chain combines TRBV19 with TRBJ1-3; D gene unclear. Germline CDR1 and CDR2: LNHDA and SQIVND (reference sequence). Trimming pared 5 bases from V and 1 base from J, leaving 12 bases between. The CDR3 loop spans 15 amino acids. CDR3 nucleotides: TGTGCCAGTAGTTCAGTCGACGGATCTGGAAACACCATATATTTT. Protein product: CASSSVDGSGNTIYF.

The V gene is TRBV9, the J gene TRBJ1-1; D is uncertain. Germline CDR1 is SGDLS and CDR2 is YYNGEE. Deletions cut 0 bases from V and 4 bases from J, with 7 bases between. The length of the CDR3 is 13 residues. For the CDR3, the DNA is TGTGCCAGCAGCGTAGGGTGGGGCACTGAAGCTTTCTTT. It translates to CASSVGWGTEAFF. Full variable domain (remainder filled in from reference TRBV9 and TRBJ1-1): DSGVTQTPKHLITATGQRVTLRCSPRSGDLSVYWYQQSLDQGLQFLIQYYNGEERAKGNILERFSAQQFPDLHSELNLSSLELGDSALYFCASSVGWGTEAFFGQGTRLTVV.

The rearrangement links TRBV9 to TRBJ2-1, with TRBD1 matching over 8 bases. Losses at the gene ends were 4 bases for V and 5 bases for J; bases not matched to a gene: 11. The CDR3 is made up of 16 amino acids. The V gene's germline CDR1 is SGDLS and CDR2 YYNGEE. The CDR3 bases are TGTGCCAGCAGCACCGAACCGGGACAGGTAAACAATGAGCAGTTCTTC. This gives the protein CASSTEPGQVNNEQFF.

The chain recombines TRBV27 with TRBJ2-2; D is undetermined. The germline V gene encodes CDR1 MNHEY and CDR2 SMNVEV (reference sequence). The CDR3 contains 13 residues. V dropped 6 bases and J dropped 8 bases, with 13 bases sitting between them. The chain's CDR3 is CASSRPPLGELFF. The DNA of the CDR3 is TGTGCCAGCAGCCGTCCCCCTTTGGGGGAGCTGTTTTTT.

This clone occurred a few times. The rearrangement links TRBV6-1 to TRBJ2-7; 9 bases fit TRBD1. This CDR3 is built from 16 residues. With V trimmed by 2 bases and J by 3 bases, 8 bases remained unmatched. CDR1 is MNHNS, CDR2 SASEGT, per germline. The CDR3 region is CASSEFGTGLRYEQYF. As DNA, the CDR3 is TGTGCCAGCAGTGAATTTGGGACAGGGCTACGCTACGAGCAGTACTTC.

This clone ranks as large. The CDR3 spells CASSKRTSGRNEQFF. DNA of the CDR3: TGTGCCAGCAGCAAAAGGACTAGCGGGAGGAATGAGCAGTTCTTC. This chain connects TRBV21-1 to TRBJ2-1; TRBD2 is the table's D call and was not checked against the DNA. TRBV21-1 counts as a pseudogene. The CDR3 covers 15 residues.

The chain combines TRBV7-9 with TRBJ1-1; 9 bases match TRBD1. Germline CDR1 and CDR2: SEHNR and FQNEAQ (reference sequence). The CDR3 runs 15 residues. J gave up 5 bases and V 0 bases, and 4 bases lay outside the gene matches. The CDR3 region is CASSLAATGGTEAFF. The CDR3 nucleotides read TGTGCCAGCAGCTTAGCAGCGACAGGGGGGACTGAAGCTTTCTTT.

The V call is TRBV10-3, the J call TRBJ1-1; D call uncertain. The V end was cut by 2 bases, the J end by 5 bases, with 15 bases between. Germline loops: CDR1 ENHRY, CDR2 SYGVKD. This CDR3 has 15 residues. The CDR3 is CAISEEAALGTEAFF. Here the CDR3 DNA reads TGTGCCATCAGTGAGGAGGCAGCCCTTGGGACTGAAGCTTTCTTT.

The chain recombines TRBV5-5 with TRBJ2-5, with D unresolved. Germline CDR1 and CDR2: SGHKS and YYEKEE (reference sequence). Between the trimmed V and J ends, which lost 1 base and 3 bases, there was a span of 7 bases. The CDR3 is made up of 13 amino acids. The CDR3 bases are TGTGCCAGCAGCTTGTTAGGGAAAGAGACCCAGTACTTC. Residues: CASSLLGKETQYF. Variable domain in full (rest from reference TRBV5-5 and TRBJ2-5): DAGVTQSPTHLIKTRGQQVTLRCSPISGHKSVSWYQQVLGQGPQFIFQYYEKEERGRGNFPDRFSARQFPNYSSELNVNALLLGDSALYLCASSLLGKETQYFGPGTRLLVL.

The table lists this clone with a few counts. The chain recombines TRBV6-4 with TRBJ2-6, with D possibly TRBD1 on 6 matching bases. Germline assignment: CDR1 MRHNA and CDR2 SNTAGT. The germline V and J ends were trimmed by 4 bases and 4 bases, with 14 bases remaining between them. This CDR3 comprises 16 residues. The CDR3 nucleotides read TGTGCCAGCAGTGGGGGGCGCGAATCAGGGGCCAACGTCCTGACTTTC. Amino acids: CASSGGRESGANVLTF.

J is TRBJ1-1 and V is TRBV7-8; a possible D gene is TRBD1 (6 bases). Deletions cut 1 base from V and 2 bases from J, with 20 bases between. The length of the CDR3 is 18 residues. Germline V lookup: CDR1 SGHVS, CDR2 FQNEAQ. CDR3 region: CASSLEGGGQGTNTEAFF. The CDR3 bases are TGTGCCAGCAGCTTAGAAGGTGGGGGGCAAGGGACTAACACTGAAGCTTTCTTT. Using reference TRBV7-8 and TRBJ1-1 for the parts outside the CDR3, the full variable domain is GAGVSQSPRYKVAKRGQDVALRCDPISGHVSLFWYQQALGQGPEFLTYFQNEAQLDKSGLPSDRFFAERPEGSVSTLKIQRTQQEDSAVYLCASSLEGGGQGTNTEAFFGQGTRLTVV.

The CDR3 DNA is TGTGCCAGCAGTTACAACTCAGGGTCTCAGCCCCAGCATTTT. Its protein product is CASSYNSGSQPQHF. V is TRBV6-5 and J is TRBJ1-5, with D perhaps TRBD1 (5 bases). The germline V and J ends were trimmed by 2 bases and 6 bases, with 11 bases remaining between them. Germline assignment: CDR1 MNHEY and CDR2 SVGAGI. The CDR3 length is 14 residues.

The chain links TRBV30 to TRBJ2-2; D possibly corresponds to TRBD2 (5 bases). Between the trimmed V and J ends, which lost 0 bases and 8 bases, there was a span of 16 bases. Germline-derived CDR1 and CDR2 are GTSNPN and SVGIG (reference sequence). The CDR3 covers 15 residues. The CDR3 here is CAWSVSSLGPGELFF. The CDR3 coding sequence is TGTGCCTGGAGTGTTTCTAGCTTGGGCCCGGGGGAGCTGTTTTTT.

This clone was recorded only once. CDR3 nucleotide sequence: TGCGCCAGCAGCTTGACGGGGCGGGGACCCGGACAGGACTCCTACGAGCAGTACTTC. Protein sequence: CASSLTGRGPGQDSYEQYF. V and J are TRBV5-1 and TRBJ2-7; D may be TRBD1 (7 bases). Trimming removed 1 base at V and 0 bases at J, with 23 bases between. Germline V lookup: CDR1 SGHRS, CDR2 YFSETQ. CDR3 length equals 19 residues.

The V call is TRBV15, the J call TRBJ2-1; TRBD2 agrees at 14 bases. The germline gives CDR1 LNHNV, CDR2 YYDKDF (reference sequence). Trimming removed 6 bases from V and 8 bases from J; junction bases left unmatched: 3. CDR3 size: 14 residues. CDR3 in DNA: TGTGCCACCAGGACTAGCGGGGGGGTCTATGAGCAGTTCTTC. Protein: CATRTSGGVYEQFF.